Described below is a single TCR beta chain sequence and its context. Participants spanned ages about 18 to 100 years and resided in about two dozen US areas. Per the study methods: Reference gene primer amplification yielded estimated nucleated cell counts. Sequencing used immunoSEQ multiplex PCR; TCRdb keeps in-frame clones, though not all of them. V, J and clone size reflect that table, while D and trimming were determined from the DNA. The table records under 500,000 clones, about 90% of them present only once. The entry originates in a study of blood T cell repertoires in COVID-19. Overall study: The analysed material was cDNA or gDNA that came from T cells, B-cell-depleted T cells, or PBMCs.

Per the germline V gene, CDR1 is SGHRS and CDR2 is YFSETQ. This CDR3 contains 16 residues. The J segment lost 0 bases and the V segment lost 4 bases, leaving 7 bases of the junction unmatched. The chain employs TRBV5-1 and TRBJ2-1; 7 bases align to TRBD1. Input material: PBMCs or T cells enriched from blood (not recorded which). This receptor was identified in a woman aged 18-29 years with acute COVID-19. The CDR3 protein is CASSLQTGSSYNEQFF. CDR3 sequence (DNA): TGCGCCAGCAGCCTCCAGACAGGGAGCTCCTACAATGAGCAGTTCTTC.